Detailed here is one T cell receptor beta chain. These data originate in a study of OX40 agonist ivuxolimab in advanced cancers. The V end lost 3 bases, the J end lost 6 bases, and 8 bases lay between the germline ends. This CDR3 comprises 12 residues. Germline V gene lookup returns CDR1 SEHNR and CDR2 FQNEAQ (reference sequence). TCRdb keeps only in-frame clones here, not all; method: immunoSEQ multiplex PCR. The sample includes about 73,000 clones, approximately 90% of them seen just once. This chain joins TRBV7-9 and TRBJ1-1; D is uncertain. Sequencing used CD4+ or CD8+ T cells sorted from blood, obtained in a trial of the OX40 agonist ivuxolimab. The source is an adult with an advanced solid tumor such as melanoma, head and neck, liver or kidney cancer. In DNA form, the CDR3 reads TGTGCCAGCAGCTTTGACGGAGCTGAAGCTTTCTTT. Translating gives CASSFDGAEAFF.